This T cell receptor (beta chain) was identified during a study of blood T cell repertoires in COVID-19. Study context: COVID-19 samples, acute and convalescent, were from the United States, Italy and Spain. T cells, B-cell-depleted T cells, or PBMCs supplied cDNA or gDNA.

CDR3 size: 13 residues. V was clipped by 1 base and J by 7 bases, with 7 bases between them. Germline V gene data show CDR1 as SGHDN and CDR2 as FVKESK. Only in-frame clones appear in the TCRdb table, and some are missing; sequencing was by immunoSEQ multiplex PCR. In the table there are approximately 230,000 clones, around 84% of which are singletons. The sequencing input was peripheral blood. The chain carries TRBV14 and TRBJ1-4, with D unclear. This TCR was recovered from a man in his thirties or forties with active or convalescent COVID-19. CDR3 protein: CASSQGSLEKLFF. CDR3 nucleotide sequence: TGTGCCAGCAGCCAAGGGAGTCTTGAAAAACTGTTTTTT. The full variable domain, completed using reference TRBV14 and TRBJ1-4, is EAGVTQFPSHSVIEKGQTVTLRCDPISGHDNLYWYRRVMGKEIKFLLHFVKESKQDESGMPNNRFLAERTGGTYSTLKVQPAELEDSGVYFCASSQGSLEKLFFGSGTQLSVL.